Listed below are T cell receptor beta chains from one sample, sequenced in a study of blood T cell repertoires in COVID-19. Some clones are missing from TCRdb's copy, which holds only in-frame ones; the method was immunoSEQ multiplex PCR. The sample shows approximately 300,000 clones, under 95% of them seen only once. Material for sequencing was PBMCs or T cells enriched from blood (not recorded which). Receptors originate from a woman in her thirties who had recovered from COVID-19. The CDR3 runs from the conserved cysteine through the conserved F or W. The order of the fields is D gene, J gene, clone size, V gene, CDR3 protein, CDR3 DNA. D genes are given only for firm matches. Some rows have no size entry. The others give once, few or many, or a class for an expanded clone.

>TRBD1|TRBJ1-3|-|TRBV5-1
CASSLGQGGNTIYF
TGCGCCAGCAGCTTAGGACAGGGGGGAAACACCATATATTTT
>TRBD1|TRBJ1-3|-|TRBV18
CASSQGAAWNTIYF
TGTGCCAGCTCGCAGGGGGCTGCGTGGAACACCATATATTTT
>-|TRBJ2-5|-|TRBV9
CASSVAGGPHQETQYF
TGTGCCAGCAGCGTAGCTGGCGGCCCCCACCAAGAGACCCAGTACTTC
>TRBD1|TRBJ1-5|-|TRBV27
CASSSQGNYQPQHF
TGTGCCAGCAGTTCACAGGGGAATTATCAGCCCCAGCATTTT
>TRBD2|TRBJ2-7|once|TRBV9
CASSVGSGLSYEQYF
TGTGCCAGCAGCGTAGGTAGCGGGCTGTCCTACGAGCAGTACTTC
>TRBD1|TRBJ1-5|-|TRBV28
CASSLYPGGRNQPQHF
TGTGCCAGCAGTTTATACCCAGGGGGGAGAAATCAGCCCCAGCATTTT
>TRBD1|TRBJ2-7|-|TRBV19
CASKRTGGLYEQYF
TGTGCCAGTAAGCGGACAGGGGGCTTGTACGAGCAGTACTTC
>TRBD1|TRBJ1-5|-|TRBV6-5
CASSSQGAGMNQPQHF
TGTGCCAGCAGTTCACAGGGGGCCGGGATGAATCAGCCCCAGCATTTT
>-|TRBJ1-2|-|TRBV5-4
CASSAAGDSMTYGYTF
TGTGCCAGCAGCGCCGCGGGGGACTCCATGACCTATGGCTACACCTTC
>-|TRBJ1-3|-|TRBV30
CAWSRGGAGNTIYF
TGTGCCTGGAGTCGAGGGGGGGCAGGAAACACCATATATTTT
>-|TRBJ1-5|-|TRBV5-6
CASSLGQYSNQPQHF
TGTGCCAGCAGCTTGGGACAGTATAGCAATCAGCCCCAGCATTTT
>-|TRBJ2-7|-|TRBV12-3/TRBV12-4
CASSFDEDEQYF
TGTGCCAGCAGTTTCGACGAGGACGAGCAGTACTTC
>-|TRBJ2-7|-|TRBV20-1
CSAIQVYEQYF
TGCAGTGCAATACAGGTGTACGAGCAGTACTTC
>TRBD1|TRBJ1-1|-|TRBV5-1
CASSPTGGNTEAFF
TGCGCCAGCAGCCCCACAGGGGGGAACACTGAAGCTTTCTTT
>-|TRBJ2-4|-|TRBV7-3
CASSVGDSEDLAKNIQYF
TGTGCCAGCAGCGTAGGGGACTCCGAAGACTTAGCCAAAAACATTCAGTACTTC
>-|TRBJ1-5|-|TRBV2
CASSEGLTSNQPQHF
TGTGCCAGCAGCGAGGGACTGACTAGCAATCAGCCCCAGCATTTT
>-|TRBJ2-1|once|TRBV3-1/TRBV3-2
CASSQEWRATSEQFF
TGTGCCAGCAGCCAAGAGTGGCGGGCTACCAGCGAGCAGTTCTTC
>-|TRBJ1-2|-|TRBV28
CASRLQVSYGYTF
TGTGCCAGCAGACTCCAGGTTTCCTATGGCTACACCTTC
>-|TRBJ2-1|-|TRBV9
CASSVVVTEFYNEQFF
TGTGCCAGCAGCGTAGTCGTGACAGAATTCTACAATGAGCAGTTCTTC
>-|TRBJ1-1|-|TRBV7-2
CASSLAGTNTEAFF
TGTGCCAGCAGCTTAGCGGGGACAAACACTGAAGCTTTCTTT
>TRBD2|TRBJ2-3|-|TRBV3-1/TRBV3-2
CASSQLRAGPGTDTQYF
TGTGCCAGCAGCCAACTCCGAGCGGGACCCGGCACAGATACGCAGTATTTT
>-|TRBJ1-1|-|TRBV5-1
CASSLEGRGAFF
TGCGCCAGCAGCTTGGAAGGGAGAGGGGCTTTCTTT
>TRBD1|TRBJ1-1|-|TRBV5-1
CASSIGDRTEAFF
TGCGCCAGCAGCATTGGGGACAGGACTGAAGCTTTCTTT